This T cell receptor (beta chain) was observed in a study of vaccination and CD4 T cells after COVID-19. Study summary: Six males and four females constituted the convalescent cohort, two of whom were Hispanic. Either a CEFX pool, an HIV-1 Nef pool, or no peptide was added to control cultures.

The Oncomine TCR Beta short-read assay sequenced DNA from cultured CD4+ T cells. MiXCR, applied by TCRdb to the PCR reads, yields one record per CDR3 protein. The table has 17,000 or so distinct CDR3 sequences, over 30% seen once; the top ten hold approximately 8.4%. As regards this clonotype: The antigen is not known.

The CDR3 length is 17 residues. V lost 5 bases, J lost 2 bases, and 19 bases lay in between. Germline loops: CDR1 SGHVS, CDR2 FQNEAQ. Specified treatment: roughly nine-day PBMC culture with coronavirus spike peptide pools or control peptides (ViraFEST assay). Negative selection yielded CD4+ T cells from day-10 cultures. The clonotype originates from a human donor who had recovered from COVID-19. The chain carries TRBV7-8 and TRBJ1-5, with D perhaps matching TRBD1 (5 bases). Sequencing input: CD4+ T cells from blood, cultured in vitro. CDR3 sequence: CASSAASRGFGNQPQHF. In DNA form, the CDR3 reads TGTGCCAGCAGCGCCGCGAGTAGGGGTTTTGGCAATCAGCCCCAGCATTTT.